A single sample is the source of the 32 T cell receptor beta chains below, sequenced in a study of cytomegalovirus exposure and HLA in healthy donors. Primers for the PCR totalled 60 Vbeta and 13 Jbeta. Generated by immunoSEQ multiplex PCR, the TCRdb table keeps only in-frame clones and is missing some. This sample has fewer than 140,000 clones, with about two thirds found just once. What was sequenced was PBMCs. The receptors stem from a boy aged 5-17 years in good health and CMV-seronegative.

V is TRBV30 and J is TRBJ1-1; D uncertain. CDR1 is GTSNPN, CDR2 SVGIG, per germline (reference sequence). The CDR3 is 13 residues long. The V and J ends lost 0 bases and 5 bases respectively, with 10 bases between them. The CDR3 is CAWSVWRRTEAFF. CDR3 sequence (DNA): TGTGCCTGGAGTGTATGGAGGAGAACTGAAGCTTTCTTT.

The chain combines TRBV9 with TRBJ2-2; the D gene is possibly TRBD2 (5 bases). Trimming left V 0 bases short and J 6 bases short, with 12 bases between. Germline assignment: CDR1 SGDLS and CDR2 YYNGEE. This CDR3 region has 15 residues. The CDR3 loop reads CASSVGASFAGELFF. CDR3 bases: TGTGCCAGCAGCGTAGGGGCTAGCTTCGCCGGGGAGCTGTTTTTT.

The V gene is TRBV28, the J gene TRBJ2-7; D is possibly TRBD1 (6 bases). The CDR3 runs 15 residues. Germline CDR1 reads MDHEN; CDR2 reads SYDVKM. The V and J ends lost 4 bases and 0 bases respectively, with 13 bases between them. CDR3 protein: CASSSWTVLSYEQYF. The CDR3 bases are TGTGCCAGCAGTTCTTGGACAGTGCTCTCCTACGAGCAGTACTTC.

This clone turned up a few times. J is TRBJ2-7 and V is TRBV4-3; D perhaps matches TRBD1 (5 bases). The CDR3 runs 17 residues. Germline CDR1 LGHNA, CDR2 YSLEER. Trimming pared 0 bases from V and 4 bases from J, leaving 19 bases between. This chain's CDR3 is CASSQDHAGKGWYEQYF. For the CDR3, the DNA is TGCGCCAGCAGCCAAGACCATGCAGGGAAGGGTTGGTACGAGCAGTACTTC.

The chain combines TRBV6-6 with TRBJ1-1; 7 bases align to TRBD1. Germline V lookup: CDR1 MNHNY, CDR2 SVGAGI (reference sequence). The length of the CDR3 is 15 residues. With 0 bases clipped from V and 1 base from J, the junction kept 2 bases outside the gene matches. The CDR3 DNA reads TGTGCCAGCAGTTACTCGAGGGACAGGAACACTGAAGCTTTCTTT. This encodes CASSYSRDRNTEAFF.

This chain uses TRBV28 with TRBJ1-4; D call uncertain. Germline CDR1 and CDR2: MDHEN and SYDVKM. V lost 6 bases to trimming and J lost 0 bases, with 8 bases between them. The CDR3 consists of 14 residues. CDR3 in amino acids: CASSLVSTNEKLFF. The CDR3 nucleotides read TGTGCCAGCAGCCTTGTTTCAACTAATGAAAAACTGTTTTTT.

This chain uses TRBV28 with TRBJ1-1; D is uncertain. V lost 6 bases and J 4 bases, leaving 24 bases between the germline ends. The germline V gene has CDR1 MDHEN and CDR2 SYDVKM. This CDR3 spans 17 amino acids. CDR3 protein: CASRPPPRTRISTEAFF. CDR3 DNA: TGTGCCAGCAGGCCACCCCCCCGTACGAGGATTTCCACTGAAGCTTTCTTT. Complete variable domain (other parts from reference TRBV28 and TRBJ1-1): DVKVTQSSRYLVKRTGEKVFLECVQDMDHENMFWYRQDPGLGLRLIYFSYDVKMKEKGDIPEGYSVSREKKERFSLILESASTNQTSMYLCASRPPPRTRISTEAFFGQGTRLTVV.

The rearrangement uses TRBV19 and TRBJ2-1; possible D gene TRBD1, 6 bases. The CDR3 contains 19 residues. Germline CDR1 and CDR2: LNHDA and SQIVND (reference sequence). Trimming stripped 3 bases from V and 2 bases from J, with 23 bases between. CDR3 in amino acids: CASSIFARGRDGTYNEQFF. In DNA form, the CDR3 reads TGTGCCAGTAGTATCTTCGCCAGGGGAAGGGATGGGACCTACAATGAGCAGTTCTTC.

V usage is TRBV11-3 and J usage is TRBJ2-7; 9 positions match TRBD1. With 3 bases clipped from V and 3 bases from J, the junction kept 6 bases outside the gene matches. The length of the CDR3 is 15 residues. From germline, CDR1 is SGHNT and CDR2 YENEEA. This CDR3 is CASSFTTGGRYEQYF. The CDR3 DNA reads TGTGCCAGCAGCTTTACGACAGGGGGTCGCTACGAGCAGTACTTC.

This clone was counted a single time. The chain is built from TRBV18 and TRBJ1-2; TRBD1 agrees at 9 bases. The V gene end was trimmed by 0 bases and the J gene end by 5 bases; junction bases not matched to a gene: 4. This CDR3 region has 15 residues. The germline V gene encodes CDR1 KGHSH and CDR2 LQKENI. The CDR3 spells CASSPPGQGGYGYTF. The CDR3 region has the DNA TGTGCCAGCTCACCACCGGGACAGGGCGGATATGGCTACACCTTC. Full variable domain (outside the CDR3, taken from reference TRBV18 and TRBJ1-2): NAGVMQNPRHLVRRRGQEARLRCSPMKGHSHVYWYRQLPEEGLKFMVYLQKENIIDESGMPKERFSAEFPKEGPSILRIQQVVRGDSAAYFCASSPPGQGGYGYTFGSGTRLTVV.

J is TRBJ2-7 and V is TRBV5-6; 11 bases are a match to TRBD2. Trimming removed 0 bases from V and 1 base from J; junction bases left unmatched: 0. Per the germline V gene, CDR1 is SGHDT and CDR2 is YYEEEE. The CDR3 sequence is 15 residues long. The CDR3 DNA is TGTGCCAGCAGCTTGGGACTAGCGGGATCCTACGAGCAGTACTTC. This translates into CASSLGLAGSYEQYF.

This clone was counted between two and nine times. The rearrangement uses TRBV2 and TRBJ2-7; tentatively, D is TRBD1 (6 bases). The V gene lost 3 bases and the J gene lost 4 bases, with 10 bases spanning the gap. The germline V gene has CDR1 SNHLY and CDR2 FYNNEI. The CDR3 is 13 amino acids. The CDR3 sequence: CASSDQGLYEQYF. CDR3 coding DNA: TGTGCCAGCAGTGACCAGGGGTTGTACGAGCAGTACTTC.

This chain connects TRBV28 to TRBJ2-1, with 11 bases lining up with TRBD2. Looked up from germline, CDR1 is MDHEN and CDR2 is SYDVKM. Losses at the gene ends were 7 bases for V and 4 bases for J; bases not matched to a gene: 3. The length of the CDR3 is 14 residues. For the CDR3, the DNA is TGTGCCAGCATAATAGCGGGAGGGTACAATGAGCAGTTCTTC. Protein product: CASIIAGGYNEQFF.

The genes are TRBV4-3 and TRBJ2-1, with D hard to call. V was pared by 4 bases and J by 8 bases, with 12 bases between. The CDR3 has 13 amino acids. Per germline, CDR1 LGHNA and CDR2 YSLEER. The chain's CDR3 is CASSPSPFDEQFF. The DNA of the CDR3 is TGCGCCAGCAGCCCCTCCCCTTTCGATGAGCAGTTCTTC.

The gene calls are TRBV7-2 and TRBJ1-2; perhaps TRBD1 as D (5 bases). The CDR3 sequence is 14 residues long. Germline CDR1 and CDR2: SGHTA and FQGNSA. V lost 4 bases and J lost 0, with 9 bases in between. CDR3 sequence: CASSSRTSNYGYTF. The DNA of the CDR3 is TGTGCCAGCAGCTCCCGGACATCTAACTATGGCTACACCTTC.

In DNA form, the CDR3 reads TGTGCCAGCACCCCCCGGGACAGGGCCCTCTATGGCTACACCTTC. Protein product: CASTPRDRALYGYTF. The J gene is TRBJ1-2, the V gene TRBV6-5; 9 bases fit TRBD1. CDR3 length: 15 residues. Losses at the gene ends were 7 bases for V and 4 bases for J; bases not matched to a gene: 10. Germline V CDR1 and CDR2: MNHEY, SVGAGI.

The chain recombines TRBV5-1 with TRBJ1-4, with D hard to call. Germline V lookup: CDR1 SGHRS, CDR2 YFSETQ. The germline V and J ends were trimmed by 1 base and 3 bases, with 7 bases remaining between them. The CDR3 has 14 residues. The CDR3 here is CASSLRGANEKLFF. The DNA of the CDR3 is TGCGCCAGCAGCTTGCGGGGAGCTAATGAAAAACTGTTTTTT.

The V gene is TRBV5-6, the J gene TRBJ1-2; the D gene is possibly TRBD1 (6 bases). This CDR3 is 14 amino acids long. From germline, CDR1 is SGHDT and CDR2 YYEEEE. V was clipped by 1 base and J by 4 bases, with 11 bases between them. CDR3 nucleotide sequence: TGTGCCAGCAGCTTGTCCGCAGGGGCCTATGGCTACACCTTC. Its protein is CASSLSAGAYGYTF.

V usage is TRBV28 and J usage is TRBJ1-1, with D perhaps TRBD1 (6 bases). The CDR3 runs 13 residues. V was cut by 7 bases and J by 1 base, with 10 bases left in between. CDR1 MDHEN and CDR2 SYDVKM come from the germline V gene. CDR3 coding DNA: TGTGCCAGCATCAAACAGGGGAACACTGAAGCTTTCTTT. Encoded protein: CASIKQGNTEAFF. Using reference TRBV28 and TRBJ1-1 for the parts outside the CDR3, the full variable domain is DVKVTQSSRYLVKRTGEKVFLECVQDMDHENMFWYRQDPGLGLRLIYFSYDVKMKEKGDIPEGYSVSREKKERFSLILESASTNQTSMYLCASIKQGNTEAFFGQGTRLTVV.

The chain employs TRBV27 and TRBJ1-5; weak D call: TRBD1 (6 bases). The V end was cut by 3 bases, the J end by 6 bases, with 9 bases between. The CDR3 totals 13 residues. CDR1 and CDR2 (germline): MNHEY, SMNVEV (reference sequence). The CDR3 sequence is CASSFAGAQPQHF. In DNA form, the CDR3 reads TGTGCCAGCAGTTTCGCAGGGGCTCAGCCCCAGCATTTT.

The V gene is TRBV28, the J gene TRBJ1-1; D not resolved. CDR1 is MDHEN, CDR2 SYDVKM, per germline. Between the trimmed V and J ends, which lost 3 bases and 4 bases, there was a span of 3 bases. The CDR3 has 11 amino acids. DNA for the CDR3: TGTGCCAGCAGTTTCGGCACTGAAGCTTTCTTT. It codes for CASSFGTEAFF.

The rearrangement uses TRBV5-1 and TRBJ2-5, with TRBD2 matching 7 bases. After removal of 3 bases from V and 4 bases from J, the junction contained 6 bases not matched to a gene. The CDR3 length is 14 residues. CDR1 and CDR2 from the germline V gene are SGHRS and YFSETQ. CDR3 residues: CASSWEGPLETQYF. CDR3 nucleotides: TGCGCCAGCAGCTGGGAGGGTCCCTTAGAGACCCAGTACTTC.

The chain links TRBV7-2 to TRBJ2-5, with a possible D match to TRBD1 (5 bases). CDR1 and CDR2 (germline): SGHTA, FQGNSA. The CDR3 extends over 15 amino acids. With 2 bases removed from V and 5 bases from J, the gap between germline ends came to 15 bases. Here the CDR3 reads CASSLQGSDVETQYF. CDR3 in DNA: TGTGCCAGCAGCTTACAGGGCTCAGATGTCGAGACCCAGTACTTC.

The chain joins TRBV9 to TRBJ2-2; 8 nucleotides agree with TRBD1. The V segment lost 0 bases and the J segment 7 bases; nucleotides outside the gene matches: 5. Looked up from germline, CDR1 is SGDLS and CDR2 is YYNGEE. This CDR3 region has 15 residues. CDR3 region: CASSVARGRIGELFF. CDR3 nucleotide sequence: TGTGCCAGCAGCGTAGCCAGGGGGCGGATCGGGGAGCTGTTTTTT.

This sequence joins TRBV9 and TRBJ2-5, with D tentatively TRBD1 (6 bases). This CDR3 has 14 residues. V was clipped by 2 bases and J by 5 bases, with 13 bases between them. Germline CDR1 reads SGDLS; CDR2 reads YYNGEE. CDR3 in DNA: TGTGCCAGCAGCGTCGCAGGGGCGGGCGAGACCCAGTACTTC. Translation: CASSVAGAGETQYF.

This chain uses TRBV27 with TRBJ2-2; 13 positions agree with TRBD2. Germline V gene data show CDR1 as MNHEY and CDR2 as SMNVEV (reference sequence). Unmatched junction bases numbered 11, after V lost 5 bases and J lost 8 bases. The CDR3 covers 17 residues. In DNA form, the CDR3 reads TGTGCCAGCAGTCCCGGGACTAGCGGGGCCCCAGCGGGGGAGCTGTTTTTT. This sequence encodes CASSPGTSGAPAGELFF.

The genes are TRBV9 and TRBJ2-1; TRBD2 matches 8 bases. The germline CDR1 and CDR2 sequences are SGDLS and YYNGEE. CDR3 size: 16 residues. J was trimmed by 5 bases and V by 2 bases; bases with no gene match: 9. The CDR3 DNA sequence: TGTGCCAGCAGCGTTAGAGCGGGAGAGAGAAACAATGAGCAGTTCTTC. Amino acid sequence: CASSVRAGERNNEQFF.

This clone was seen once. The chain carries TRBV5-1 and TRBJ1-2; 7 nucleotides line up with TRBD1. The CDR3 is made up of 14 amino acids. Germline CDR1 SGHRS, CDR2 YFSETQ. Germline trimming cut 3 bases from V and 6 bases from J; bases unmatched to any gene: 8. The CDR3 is CASSSRQGTNGYTF. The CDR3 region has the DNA TGCGCCAGCAGCTCAAGACAGGGAACGAATGGCTACACCTTC. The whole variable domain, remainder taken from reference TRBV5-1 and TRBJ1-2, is KAGVTQTPRYLIKTRGQQVTLSCSPISGHRSVSWYQQTPGQGLQFLFEYFSETQRNKGNFPGRFSGRQFSNSRSEMNVSTLELGDSALYLCASSSRQGTNGYTFGSGTRLTVV.

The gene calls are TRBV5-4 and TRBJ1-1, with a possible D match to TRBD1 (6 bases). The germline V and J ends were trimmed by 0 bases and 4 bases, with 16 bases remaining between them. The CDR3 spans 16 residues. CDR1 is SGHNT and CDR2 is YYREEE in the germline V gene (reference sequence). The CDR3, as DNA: TGTGCCAGCAGCTTGGACAGGGAAACCTCGGTCACTGAAGCTTTCTTT. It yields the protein CASSLDRETSVTEAFF.

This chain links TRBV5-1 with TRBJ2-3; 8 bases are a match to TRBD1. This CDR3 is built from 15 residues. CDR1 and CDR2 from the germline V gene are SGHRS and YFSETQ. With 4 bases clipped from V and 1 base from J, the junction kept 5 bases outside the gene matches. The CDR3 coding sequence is TGCGCCAGCAGCGAGGACAGGGAAGGCACAGATACGCAGTATTTT. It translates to CASSEDREGTDTQYF.

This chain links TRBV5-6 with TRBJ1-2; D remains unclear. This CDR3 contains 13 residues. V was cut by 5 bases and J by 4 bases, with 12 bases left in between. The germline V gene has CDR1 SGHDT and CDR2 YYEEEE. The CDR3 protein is CASRIGVAYGYTF. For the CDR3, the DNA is TGTGCCAGCAGGATCGGTGTTGCCTATGGCTACACCTTC.

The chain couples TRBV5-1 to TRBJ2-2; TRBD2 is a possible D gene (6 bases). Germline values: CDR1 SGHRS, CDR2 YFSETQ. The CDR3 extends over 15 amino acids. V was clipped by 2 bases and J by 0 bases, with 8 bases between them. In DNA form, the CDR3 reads TGCGCCAGCAGCTTACGGGGGTCGAACACCGGGGAGCTGTTTTTT. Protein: CASSLRGSNTGELFF.